This T cell receptor (beta chain) emerged from a study of T cell repertoires and HLA-DP antigens. There are 12 residues in the CDR3. V was clipped by 5 bases and J by 15 bases; unmatched bases: 9. CDR1 and CDR2 from the germline V gene are MDHEN and SYDVKM. Only in-frame clones appear in the TCRdb table, and some are missing; sequencing was by immunoSEQ multiplex PCR. In the table there are around 100,000 clones, almost 95% of which are singletons. Note on this clone: Its antigen is still unknown.

Material: CD4+ T cells from PBMCs. The chain couples TRBV28 to TRBJ2-1; 8 bases match TRBD1. The TCR was taken from a woman younger than 35 in good health and CMV-seronegative. The CDR3 DNA follows: TGTGCCAGCAGTCAACCGGGACAGGTTTGGTTCTTC. Protein sequence: CASSQPGQVWFF.